This TCR beta chain was recorded in a study of OX40 agonist ivuxolimab in advanced cancers. Whole-study findings and limits: Clonal expansion from baseline to week 6 occurred in both CD4+ and CD8+ T cells. The study found that CD8+ T cells averaged more expanded clones than CD4+.

Germline loops: CDR1 SGHAT, CDR2 FQNNGV. The junction had 17 bases not matched to a gene; V was cut back by 6 bases and J by 6 bases. The CDR3 is made up of 19 amino acids. Measured with immunoSEQ multiplex PCR; TCRdb has only the in-frame clones, and not every one. The sample records about 66,000 clones, just over 85% being singletons. Concerning this clone itself: Its target is unknown.

Patients were ruled out by autoimmune disease history or systemic immunosuppression. The chain is built from TRBV11-2 and TRBJ2-7; TRBD2 agrees at 16 bases. The origin of this receptor is an adult with an advanced solid tumor such as melanoma, head and neck, liver or kidney cancer. Sequences were derived from CD4+ or CD8+ T cells sorted from blood, sampled in a trial of the OX40 agonist ivuxolimab. The CDR3 bases are TGTGCCAGCAGACGACTCCGGGGACTAGCGGGGGGGCCAAGGATCGAGCAGTACTTC. Protein: CASRRLRGLAGGPRIEQYF.